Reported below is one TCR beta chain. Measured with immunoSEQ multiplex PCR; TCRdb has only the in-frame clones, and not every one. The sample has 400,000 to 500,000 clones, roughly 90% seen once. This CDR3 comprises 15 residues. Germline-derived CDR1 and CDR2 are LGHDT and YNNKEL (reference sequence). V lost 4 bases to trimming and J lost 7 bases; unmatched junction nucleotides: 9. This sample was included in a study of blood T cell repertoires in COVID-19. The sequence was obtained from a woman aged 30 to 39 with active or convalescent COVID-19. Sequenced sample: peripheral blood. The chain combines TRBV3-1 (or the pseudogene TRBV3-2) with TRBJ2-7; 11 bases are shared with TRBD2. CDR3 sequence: CASSPWTSGRREQYF. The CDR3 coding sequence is TGTGCCAGCAGCCCATGGACTAGCGGGCGGCGTGAGCAGTACTTC.